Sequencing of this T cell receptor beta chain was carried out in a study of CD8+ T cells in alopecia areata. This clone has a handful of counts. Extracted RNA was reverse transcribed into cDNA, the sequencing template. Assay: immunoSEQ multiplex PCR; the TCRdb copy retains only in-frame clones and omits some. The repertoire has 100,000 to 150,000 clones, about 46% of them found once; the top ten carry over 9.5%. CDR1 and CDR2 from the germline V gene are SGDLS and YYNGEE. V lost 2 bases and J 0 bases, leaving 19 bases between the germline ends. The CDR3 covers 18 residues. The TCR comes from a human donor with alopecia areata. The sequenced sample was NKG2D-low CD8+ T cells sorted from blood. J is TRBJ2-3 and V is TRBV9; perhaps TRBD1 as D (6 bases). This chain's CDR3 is CASSVNKKGVESTDTQYF. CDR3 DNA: TGTGCCAGCAGCGTCAATAAGAAGGGGGTGGAGAGCACAGATACGCAGTATTTT.